A single sample is the source of the 13 T cell receptor beta chains below, sequenced in a study of cytomegalovirus exposure and HLA in healthy donors. PCR employed 60 Vbeta and 13 Jbeta primers. Some clones are missing from TCRdb's copy, which holds only in-frame ones; the method was immunoSEQ multiplex PCR. The sample carries 120,000 or so clones, under 20% recorded once. The source material was PBMCs. These receptors were taken from a female donor in good health and CMV-seropositive.

This rearrangement joins TRBV6-4 to TRBJ2-3, with 7 bases fitting TRBD2. V lost 9 bases to trimming and J lost 4 bases; unmatched junction nucleotides: 7. The germline gives CDR1 MRHNA, CDR2 SNTAGT. The CDR3 runs 13 residues. CDR3 sequence reads: CASSTSRADTQYF. The CDR3, as DNA: TGTGCCAGTTCGACTAGCAGGGCAGATACGCAGTATTTT.

As regards this clone: One junction end disagrees with the germline gene, perhaps due to a read error. This sequence joins TRBV2 and TRBJ1-1, with no clear D. The CDR3 covers 14 residues. The V gene's germline CDR1 is SNHLY and CDR2 FYNNEI. This CDR3 is CASSGRLMNTAAFF. As DNA, the CDR3 is TGTGCCAGCAGTGGACGACTGATGAACACTGCAGCTTTCTTT.

V usage is TRBV2 and J usage is TRBJ1-4, with D tentatively TRBD1 (6 bases). CDR1 and CDR2 (germline): SNHLY, FYNNEI. Trimming removed 7 bases from V and 6 bases from J, with 18 bases in between. The CDR3 length is 15 residues. The DNA of the CDR3 is TGTGCCAGCACCCGGCGCCGGGACACAGATGAAAAACTGTTTTTT. It specifies CASTRRRDTDEKLFF.

The V gene is TRBV7-2, the J gene TRBJ2-7; 8 nucleotides line up with TRBD2. Trimming cost V 5 bases and J 1 base; bases outside gene matches: 4. Germline values: CDR1 SGHTA, CDR2 FQGNSA. The CDR3 has 14 residues. CDR3 DNA: TGTGCCAGCAGCCTTAGCGGGGTTTCCTACGAGCAGTACTTC. Its translation is CASSLSGVSYEQYF.

This clone came up a few times. V and J are TRBV10-3 and TRBJ2-3; TRBD2 aligns across 10 bases. The CDR3 contains 15 residues. The junction had 11 bases not matched to a gene; V was cut back by 11 bases and J by 3 bases. Per germline, CDR1 ENHRY and CDR2 SYGVKD. For the CDR3, the DNA is TGTGCCGCCAGCGGGGGGGTAGTCTTTACAGATACGCAGTATTTT. Translating gives CAASGGVVFTDTQYF.

This clone was observed a handful of times. This chain links TRBV5-1 with TRBJ2-7; D perhaps matches TRBD1 (6 bases). The germline V gene has CDR1 SGHRS and CDR2 YFSETQ. The length of the CDR3 is 14 residues. V lost 4 bases, J lost 0 bases, and 11 bases lay in between. CDR3 amino acids: CASSPDSSSYEQYF. As DNA, the CDR3 is TGCGCCAGCAGCCCGGACAGTAGCTCCTACGAGCAGTACTTC.

This clone was recorded only once. The chain is built from TRBV2 and TRBJ2-1; the D is unclear. There are 11 residues in the CDR3. With 9 bases removed from V and 8 bases from J, the gap between germline ends came to 11 bases. Germline CDR1 is SNHLY and CDR2 is FYNNEI. The DNA of the CDR3 is TGTGCCAGAAAGACGGCGGATGAGCAGTTCTTC. Amino acid sequence: CARKTADEQFF.

This clone has a handful of counts. The chain couples TRBV25-1 to TRBJ2-7; D perhaps matches TRBD2 (6 bases). Per germline, CDR1 MGHDK and CDR2 SYGVNS. The CDR3 is made up of 17 amino acids. Between the trimmed V and J ends, which lost 1 base and 7 bases, there was a span of 23 bases. The DNA for the CDR3 is TGTGCCAGCAGTGAATCGGAGGGACGGCCGTCGGCGTGGGAGCAGTACTTC. Encoded protein: CASSESEGRPSAWEQYF.

The DNA for the CDR3 is TGTGCCAGCAGCTTAGGCGACAGGGCTAATGAAAAACTGTTTTTT. Protein product: CASSLGDRANEKLFF. The rearrangement links TRBV7-9 to TRBJ1-4; 7 bases are shared with TRBD1. This CDR3 spans 15 amino acids. The J segment lost 3 bases and the V segment lost 1 base, leaving 2 bases of the junction unmatched. The germline gives CDR1 SEHNR, CDR2 FQNEAQ (reference sequence).

This clone has more than one count but fewer than ten. The genes are TRBV5-1 and TRBJ2-2; D is uncertain. This CDR3 has 15 amino acids. Germline CDR1 is SGHRS and CDR2 is YFSETQ. V dropped 4 bases and J dropped 7 bases, with 17 bases sitting between them. The CDR3 loop reads CASSVNQEMGGELFF. The CDR3 DNA is TGCGCCAGCAGCGTAAACCAGGAAATGGGCGGGGAGCTGTTTTTT.

With regard to this clone: Germline and junction disagree at one end, which may indicate a read error. Other DNA sequences within the sample encode an identical CDR3. This chain connects TRBV6-1 to TRBJ1-5, with D possibly being TRBD1 (6 bases). The CDR3 loop spans 14 amino acids. The germline V gene encodes CDR1 MNHNS and CDR2 SASEGT. The CDR3 sequence is CASSEWVPGGPQHF. The CDR3 region has the DNA TGTGCCAGCAGTGAATGGGTCCCGGGGGGGCCCCAACATTTT.

This clone was detected a few times. This sequence joins TRBV30 and TRBJ2-3, with TRBD2 identical over 7 bases. There are 14 residues in the CDR3. J gave up 7 bases and V 0 bases, and 7 bases lay outside the gene matches. Germline CDR1 reads GTSNPN; CDR2 reads SVGIG (reference sequence). This CDR3 reads CAWSVSASGYTQYF. DNA for the CDR3: TGTGCCTGGAGTGTGTCTGCTAGCGGTTATACGCAGTATTTT.

V and J are TRBV18 and TRBJ2-2; 8 bases fit TRBD2. Losses at the gene ends were 2 bases for V and 2 bases for J; bases not matched to a gene: 4. The CDR3 sequence is 16 residues long. Looked up from germline, CDR1 is KGHSH and CDR2 is LQKENI. The CDR3 sequence: CASSPGIAGNTGELFF. The CDR3 DNA reads TGTGCCAGCTCACCAGGGATAGCGGGAAACACCGGGGAGCTGTTTTTT.